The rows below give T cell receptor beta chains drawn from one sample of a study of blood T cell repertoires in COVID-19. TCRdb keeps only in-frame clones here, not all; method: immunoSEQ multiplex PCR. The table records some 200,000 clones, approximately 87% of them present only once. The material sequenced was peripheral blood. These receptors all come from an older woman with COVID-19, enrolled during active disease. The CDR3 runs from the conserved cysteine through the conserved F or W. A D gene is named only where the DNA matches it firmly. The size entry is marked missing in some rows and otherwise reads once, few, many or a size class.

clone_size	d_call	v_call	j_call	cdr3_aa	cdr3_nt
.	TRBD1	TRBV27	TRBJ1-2	CASSSFWLDRENYGYTF	TGTGCCAGCAGTTCCTTTTGGTTGGACAGGGAGAACTATGGCTACACCTTC
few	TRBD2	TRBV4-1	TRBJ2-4	CASSQVLAEYLAKNIQYF	TGCGCCAGCAGCCAAGTCCTAGCGGAATACTTAGCCAAAAACATTCAGTACTTC
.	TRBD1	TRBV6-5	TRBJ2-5	CASSLGWQGAKTQYF	TGTGCCAGCAGTCTCGGGTGGCAGGGGGCAAAGACCCAGTACTTC
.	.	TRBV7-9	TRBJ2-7	CASSLGPDRSSYEQYF	TGTGCCAGCAGCTTAGGCCCAGATCGGAGCTCCTACGAGCAGTACTTC
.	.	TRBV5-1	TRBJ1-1	CASSFEQLNTEAFF	TGCGCCAGCAGCTTTGAACAGCTGAACACTGAAGCTTTCTTT
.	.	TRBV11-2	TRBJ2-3	CASSLLLRDADTQYF	TGTGCCAGCAGCTTACTCCTCCGGGATGCAGATACGCAGTATTTT
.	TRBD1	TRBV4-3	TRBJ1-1	CASSHTPTGMGEAFF	TGCGCCAGCAGCCATACCCCGACAGGGATGGGTGAAGCTTTCTTT
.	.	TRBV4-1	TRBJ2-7	CASSQGASSYEQYF	TGCGCCAGCAGCCAAGGGGCCAGTTCCTACGAGCAGTACTTC
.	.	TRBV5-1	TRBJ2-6	CASSRGANVLTF	TGCGCCAGCAGCCGGGGGGCCAACGTCCTGACTTTC
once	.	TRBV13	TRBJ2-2	CASSLGRVGGANTGELFF	TGTGCCAGCAGCTTAGGCCGGGTCGGAGGGGCGAACACCGGGGAGCTGTTTTTT
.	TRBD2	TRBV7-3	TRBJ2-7	CASSPTPGTSYEQYF	TGTGCCAGCAGCCCCACCCCGGGGACTAGCTACGAGCAGTACTTC
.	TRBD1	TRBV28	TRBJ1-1	CASSIRTGHAFF	TGTGCCAGCAGTATCAGGACAGGGCATGCTTTCTTT
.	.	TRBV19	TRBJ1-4	CASKRARAPNEKLFF	TGTGCCAGTAAGAGGGCGCGAGCCCCTAATGAAAAACTGTTTTTT
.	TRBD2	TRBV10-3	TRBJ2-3	CAISDLAGGRLDTQYF	TGTGCCATCAGTGATTTAGCGGGAGGTCGTTTAGATACGCAGTATTTT
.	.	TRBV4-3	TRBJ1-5	CASSQDNRRNQPQHF	TGCGCCAGCAGCCAAGATAACAGACGCAATCAGCCCCAGCATTTT
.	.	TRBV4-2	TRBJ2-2	CASSQVRGSTGELFF	TGTGCCAGCAGCCAAGTCAGGGGATCAACCGGGGAGCTGTTTTTT
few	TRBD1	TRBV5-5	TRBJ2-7	CASNRGTRQGGNEQYF	TGTGCCAGCAACCGCGGCACTCGGCAAGGGGGCAACGAGCAGTACTTC
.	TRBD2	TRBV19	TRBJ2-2	CASSISISGRNTGELFF	TGTGCCAGTAGTATTTCCATTAGCGGGAGGAACACCGGGGAGCTGTTTTTT
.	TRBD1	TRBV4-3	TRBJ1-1	CASSSGQGAIDREAFF	TGCGCCAGCAGCTCAGGACAGGGGGCGATCGATCGGGAAGCTTTCTTT
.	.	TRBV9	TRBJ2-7	CASSVDYPDEQYF	TGTGCCAGCAGCGTAGACTACCCCGACGAGCAGTACTTC
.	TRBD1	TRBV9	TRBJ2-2	CASSVAQGATGELFF	TGTGCCAGCAGCGTAGCCCAGGGGGCAACCGGGGAGCTGTTTTTT
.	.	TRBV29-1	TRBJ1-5	CSALVGGNQPQHF	TGCAGCGCTCTCGTGGGGGGAAATCAGCCCCAGCATTTT
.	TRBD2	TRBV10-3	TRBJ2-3	CAISDTSGLTDTQYF	TGTGCCATCAGTGATACTAGCGGCCTCACAGATACGCAGTATTTT
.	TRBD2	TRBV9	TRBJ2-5	CASSPLTSGIETQYF	TGTGCCAGCAGCCCCTTGACTAGCGGGATTGAGACCCAGTACTTC
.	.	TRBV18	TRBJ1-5	CASSPSRVSNQPQHF	TGTGCCAGCTCACCTTCCAGGGTCAGCAATCAGCCCCAGCATTTT
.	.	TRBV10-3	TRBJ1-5	CAISAAGASNQPQHF	TGTGCCATCAGTGCCGCAGGGGCAAGCAATCAGCCCCAGCATTTT
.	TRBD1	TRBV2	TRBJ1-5	CASKRGTDSLTQHF	TGTGCCAGCAAGAGGGGGACAGACTCTCTGACCCAGCATTTT
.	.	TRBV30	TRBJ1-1	CAWNRQLTEAFF	TGTGCCTGGAACAGACAGTTGACTGAAGCTTTCTTT
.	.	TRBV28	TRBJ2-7	CASSLTGTPHEQYF	TGTGCCAGCAGTTTAACCGGGACACCCCACGAGCAGTACTTC
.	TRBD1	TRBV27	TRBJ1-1	CASSTGVNTEAFF	TGTGCCAGCAGTACAGGGGTGAACACTGAAGCTTTCTTT
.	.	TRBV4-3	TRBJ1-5	CASSQGLGSNQPQHF	TGCGCCAGCAGCCAAGGACTTGGGAGCAATCAGCCCCAGCATTTT
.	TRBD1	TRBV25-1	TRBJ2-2	CASSEDRDTGELFF	TGTGCCAGCAGTGAGGACAGGGACACCGGGGAGCTGTTTTTT
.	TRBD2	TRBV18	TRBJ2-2	CASSPSAGVSNTGELFF	TGTGCCAGCTCCCCCTCGGCGGGAGTCTCGAACACCGGGGAGCTGTTTTTT
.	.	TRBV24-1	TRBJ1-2	CATSDPGVGYGYTF	TGTGCCACCAGTGATCCAGGGGTTGGGTATGGCTACACCTTC
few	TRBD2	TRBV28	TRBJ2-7	CASSLVYFKGRDYEQYF	TGTGCCAGCAGTTTAGTATATTTCAAGGGGAGGGACTACGAGCAGTACTTC
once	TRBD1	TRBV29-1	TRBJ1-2	CSVSGGARGYTF	TGCAGCGTGTCAGGGGGAGCTAGGGGCTACACCTTC
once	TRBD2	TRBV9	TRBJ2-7	CASSGGAGTSSYEQYF	TGTGCCAGCAGCGGAGGAGCGGGAACTAGCTCCTACGAGCAGTACTTC
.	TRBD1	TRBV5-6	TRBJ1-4	CASSYHRDREAGEKLFF	TGTGCCAGCAGCTACCACCGGGACAGGGAGGCGGGTGAAAAACTGTTTTTT
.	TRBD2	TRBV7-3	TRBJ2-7	CASSRLAGAGEQYF	TGTGCCAGCAGCCGGTTAGCGGGAGCGGGAGAGCAGTACTTC
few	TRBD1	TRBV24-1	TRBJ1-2	CATSDAGTGVAYGYTF	TGTGCCACCAGTGATGCCGGGACAGGGGTGGCCTATGGCTACACCTTC
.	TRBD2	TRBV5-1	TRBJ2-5	CASSPGAGWETQYF	TGCGCCAGCAGCCCGGGAGCGGGGTGGGAGACCCAGTACTTC
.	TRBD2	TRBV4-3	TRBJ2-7	CASSQDTAGGVSEDEQYF	TGCGCCAGCAGCCAAGATACTGCGGGAGGGGTTTCAGAGGACGAGCAGTACTTC
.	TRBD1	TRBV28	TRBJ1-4	CASSFKDRGPGEKLFF	TGTGCCAGCAGTTTCAAGGACAGGGGGCCCGGTGAAAAACTGTTTTTT
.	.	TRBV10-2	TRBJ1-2	CASSVAAGVSGYTF	TGCGCCAGCAGTGTGGCGGCAGGGGTTAGTGGCTACACCTTC
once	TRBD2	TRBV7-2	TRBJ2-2	CASSLAGGPGGELFF	TGTGCCAGCAGCCTAGCGGGAGGGCCAGGCGGGGAGCTGTTTTTT
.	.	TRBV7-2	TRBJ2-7	CASSLAGPYEQYF	TGTGCCAGCAGCTTAGCGGGCCCCTACGAGCAGTACTTC
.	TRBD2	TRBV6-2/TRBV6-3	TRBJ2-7	CASSRASSGYYEQYF	TGTGCCAGCAGTCGAGCCTCTAGCGGCTACTACGAGCAGTACTTC
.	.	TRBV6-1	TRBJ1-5	CASSEGFGGNQPQHF	TGTGCCAGCAGTGAAGGCTTTGGAGGTAATCAGCCCCAGCATTTT
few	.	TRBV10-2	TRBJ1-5	CASSGGVQPQHF	TGCGCCAGCAGTGGGGGAGTACAGCCCCAGCATTTT
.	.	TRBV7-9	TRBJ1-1	CASSSHTEAFF	TGTGCCAGCAGCTCCCATACTGAAGCTTTCTTT
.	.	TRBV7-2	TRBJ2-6	CASSPDSGANVLTF	TGTGCCAGCAGCCCAGACTCTGGGGCCAACGTCCTGACTTTC
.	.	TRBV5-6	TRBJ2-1	CASSWGVGGVSYNEQFF	TGTGCCAGCAGCTGGGGCGTCGGGGGAGTCTCCTACAATGAGCAGTTCTTC
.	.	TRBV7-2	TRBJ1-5	CASSLLNREEGQPQHF	TGTGCCAGCAGCTTACTTAACAGGGAAGAGGGTCAGCCCCAGCATTTT